This T cell receptor beta chain was observed in a study of blood T cell repertoires in COVID-19. For the study at large: Sites in the United States, Italy and Spain provided acute and convalescent COVID-19 samples. PBMCs, B-cell-depleted T cells, or T cells were the source of the cDNA or gDNA that made up the material.

Under the authors' procedure: Reference gene primer amplification gave estimated nucleated cell counts. The table came from immunoSEQ multiplex PCR; TCRdb's copy has only in-frame clones and leaves some out. That table gives V, J and clone size, and the DNA gave D and trimming. The table has about 370,000 clones, 89% seen once. Seattle participants joined during active infection and were tracked over time. The receptor was derived from a woman aged 25 to 45 with COVID-19, enrolled during active disease. The sample comprised peripheral blood.

As DNA, the CDR3 is TGTGCCAGCGCCCCAGATTCGGGGTGGACCCAGTACTTC. Translating gives CASAPDSGWTQYF. The gene calls are TRBV7-9 and TRBJ2-5; D may be TRBD2 (5 bases). CDR1 SEHNR and CDR2 FQNEAQ come from the germline V gene (reference sequence). The V end lost 8 bases, the J end lost 7 bases, and 17 bases lay between the germline ends. The CDR3 sequence is 13 residues long.